This T cell receptor beta chain was retrieved from a study of cytotoxic CD8 clonotypes in ibrutinib-treated CLL (dated by TCRdb to the early 2020s). Regarding the research as a whole: The cohort included more than 14 treatment-naive and roughly 10 relapsed/refractory patients; 17 were IGHV unmutated. Samples at response were collected after a median of 12 months of treatment, with a range of roughly 6 to 36 months. Cryopreserved peripheral blood mononuclear cells were obtained prior to treatment, at the time of response, and at either disease progression or sustained remission. On average, each sample yielded roughly 260,000 productive templates and about 100,000 productive rearrangements. Longitudinal samples were obtainable from about 30% of the roughly 90 participants in the trial. Partial responses were observed in about 25 patients and complete responses in 2; after a median follow-up of around 68 months, remission was maintained in around 14 patients and progression was observed in some twelve. Every sample from remission and from progressive disease was obtained while the patients were still on ibrutinib. The full study reports these points: Clonality increased at ibrutinib response, stayed stable in sustained remission, and fell back toward baseline at progression. Public clonotypes were rare and either shrank or stayed stable during treatment, and the rise in clonality at ibrutinib response reflected expansion of private clonotypes. Sampling times were not matched between sustained-remission and progressing patients, and lymph node repertoires were not studied. At baseline, clonality was higher than in age-matched healthy donors and showed a strong correlation with circulating CD8+ T-cell counts.

Looking up the germline V gene (reference sequence) yields CDR1 GTSNPN and CDR2 SVGIG. Relative to germline, V is 1 base shorter and J is 8 bases shorter, with 9 bases between their ends. Including cysteine and phenylalanine, the CDR3 has 12 amino acids. The entry retains the CDR3 DNA only, 36 bases that are in frame from base 1. The intended sense of this specimen's time point label: about twelve months on ibrutinib. For TCR beta library preparation, approximately 2 micrograms of genomic DNA were extracted from the cryopreserved PBMCs. High-throughput TCR beta sequencing was performed on longitudinal blood samples from CLL patients receiving ibrutinib monotherapy. The patients were enrolled in a single-center, open-label phase 2 trial of ibrutinib monotherapy. On a MiSeq, deep resolution sequencing aimed for a depth between 1 in 1 million and 1 in 200,000 T cells, with each clonotype covered around 9.2x on average. TCR beta libraries were generated with the immunoSEQ hsTCRB Kit. In the paper's pipeline: The data were analyzed with ImmunoSEQ Analyzer and ImmunoSEQ Data Assistant, and V, D and J gene assignments followed IMGT definitions. Clonality was computed as one minus normalized Shannon entropy of productive rearrangement frequencies, ranging from 0 to 1. Public clonotype analysis was restricted to overrepresented clonotypes comprising at least 0.05% of each patient's repertoire. More than ten age-matched healthy donor repertoires from immuneACCESS were used as controls for clonality. Drawn from immuneACCESS, this table holds only the in-frame rearrangements with V and J called that TCRdb kept. Clones are partly lost; checked studies trace under half to an unresolved V gene and leave the rest unexplained. Clonal size and the V and J genes are those of that table, whereas D and trimming came from the DNA. This sample lists about 200,000 clones; 70% were detected once. The ten largest account for about 6.2% of the sample.

About this clone: Its antigen is still unknown. No base-level quality is on record; no much larger clone is a single base apart.

The clonotype originates from a human donor with chronic lymphocytic leukemia. The V and J segments used are TRBV30 and TRBJ1-5; no D gene call is confident. This specimen was PBMCs, taken after 12 months of ibrutinib treatment. The CDR3 sequence is CAWSDGRKPQHF. At the DNA level, the sequence is TGTGCCTGGAGTGATGGGAGGAAGCCCCAGCATTTT.